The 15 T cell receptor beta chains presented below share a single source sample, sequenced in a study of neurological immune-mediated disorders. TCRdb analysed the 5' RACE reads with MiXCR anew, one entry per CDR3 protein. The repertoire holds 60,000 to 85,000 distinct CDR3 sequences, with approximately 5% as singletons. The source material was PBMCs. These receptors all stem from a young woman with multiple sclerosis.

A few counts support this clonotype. CDR3 sequence reads: CASSLLGSDGNIQYF. CDR3 bases: TGTGCCAGCAGCCTTCTCGGGTCGGACGGAAACATTCAGTACTTC. The chain couples TRBV7-8 to TRBJ2-4, with D unresolved. The V end lost 5 bases, the J end lost 6 bases, and 17 bases lay between the germline ends. The CDR3 has 15 amino acids. Germline loops: CDR1 SGHVS, CDR2 FQNEAQ.

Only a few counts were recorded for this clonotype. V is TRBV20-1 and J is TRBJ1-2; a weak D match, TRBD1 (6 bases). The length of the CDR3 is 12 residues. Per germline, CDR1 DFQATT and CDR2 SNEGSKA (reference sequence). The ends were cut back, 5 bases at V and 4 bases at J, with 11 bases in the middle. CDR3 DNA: TGCAGTGCTCCTTGGGGGGCCTATGGCTACACCTTC. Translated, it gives CSAPWGAYGYTF.

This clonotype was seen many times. The CDR3 DNA follows: TGTGCCAGCAGTTTTTCGGGGACTAGCTACACCGGGGAGCTGTTTTTT. Protein sequence: CASSFSGTSYTGELFF. The chain couples TRBV12-3 or TRBV12-4 to TRBJ2-2; TRBD2 matches 9 bases. The CDR3 has 16 amino acids. With 3 bases clipped from V and 3 bases from J, the junction kept 5 bases outside the gene matches.

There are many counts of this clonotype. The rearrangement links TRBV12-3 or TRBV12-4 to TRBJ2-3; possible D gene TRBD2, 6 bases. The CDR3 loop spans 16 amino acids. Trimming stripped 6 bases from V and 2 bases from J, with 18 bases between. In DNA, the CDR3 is TGTGCCAGCAGCTTTACCCTGGGCGGGGCCACAGATACGCAGTATTTT. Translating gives CASSFTLGGATDTQYF.

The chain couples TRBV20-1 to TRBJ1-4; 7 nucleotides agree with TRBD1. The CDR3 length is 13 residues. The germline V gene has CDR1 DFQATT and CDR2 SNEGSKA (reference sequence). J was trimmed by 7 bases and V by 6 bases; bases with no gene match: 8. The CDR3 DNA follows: TGCAGTGCCGGGGCAGGGGGAGGTGAAAAACTGTTTTTT. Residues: CSAGAGGGEKLFF.

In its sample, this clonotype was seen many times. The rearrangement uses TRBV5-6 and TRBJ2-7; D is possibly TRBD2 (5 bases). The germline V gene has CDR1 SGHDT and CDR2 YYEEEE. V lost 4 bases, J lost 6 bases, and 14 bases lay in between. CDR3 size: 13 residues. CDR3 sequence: CASSPGGGLEQYV. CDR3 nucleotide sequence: TGTGCCAGCAGCCCCGGTGGAGGACTCGAGCAGTACGTC.

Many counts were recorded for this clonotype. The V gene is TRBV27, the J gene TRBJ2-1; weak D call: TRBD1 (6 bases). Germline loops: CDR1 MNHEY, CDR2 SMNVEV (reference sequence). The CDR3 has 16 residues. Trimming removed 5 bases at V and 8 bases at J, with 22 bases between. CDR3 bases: TGTGCCAGCAGTCCTTACAGGGCAGAGTTCTCTGATGAGCAGTTCTTC. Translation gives CASSPYRAEFSDEQFF.

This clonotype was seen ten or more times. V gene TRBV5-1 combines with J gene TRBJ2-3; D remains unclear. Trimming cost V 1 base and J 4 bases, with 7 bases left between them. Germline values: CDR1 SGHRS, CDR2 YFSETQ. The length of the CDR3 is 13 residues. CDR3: CASSLSRSDTQYF. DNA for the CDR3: TGCGCCAGCAGCTTGAGCCGCTCAGATACGCAGTATTTT.

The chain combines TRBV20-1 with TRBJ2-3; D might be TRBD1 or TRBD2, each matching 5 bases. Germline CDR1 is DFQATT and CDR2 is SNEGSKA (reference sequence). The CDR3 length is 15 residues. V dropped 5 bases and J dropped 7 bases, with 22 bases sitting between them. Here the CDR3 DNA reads TGCAGTGCTCCCAGCGAACCGGGACCACCTAATACGCAGTATTTT. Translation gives CSAPSEPGPPNTQYF.

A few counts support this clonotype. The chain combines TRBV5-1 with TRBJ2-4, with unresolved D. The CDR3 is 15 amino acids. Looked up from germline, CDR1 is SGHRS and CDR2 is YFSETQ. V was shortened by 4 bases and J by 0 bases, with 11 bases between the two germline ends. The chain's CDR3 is CASSPQGLAKNIQYF. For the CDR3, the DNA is TGCGCCAGCAGCCCACAAGGGCTAGCCAAAAACATTCAGTACTTC.

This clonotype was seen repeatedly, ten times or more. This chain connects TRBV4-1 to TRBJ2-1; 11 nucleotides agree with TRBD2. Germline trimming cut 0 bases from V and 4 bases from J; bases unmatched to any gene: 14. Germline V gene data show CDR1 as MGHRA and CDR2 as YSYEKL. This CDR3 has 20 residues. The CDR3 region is CASSQDSASGGPRLYNEQFF. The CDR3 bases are TGCGCCAGCAGCCAAGATAGCGCTAGCGGGGGGCCGCGACTATACAATGAGCAGTTCTTC.

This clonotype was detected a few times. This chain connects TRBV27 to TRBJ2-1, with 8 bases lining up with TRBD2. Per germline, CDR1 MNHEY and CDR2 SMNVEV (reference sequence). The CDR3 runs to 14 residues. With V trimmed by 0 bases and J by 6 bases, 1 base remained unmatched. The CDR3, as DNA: TGTGCCAGCAGTTTATCTGCGGGGGGCAATGAGCAGTTCTTC. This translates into CASSLSAGGNEQFF.

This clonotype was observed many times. CDR3 sequence reads: CATSDSREVSYEQYF. The CDR3, as DNA: TGTGCCACCAGTGACTCGCGGGAGGTCTCCTACGAGCAGTACTTC. V usage is TRBV24-1 and J usage is TRBJ2-7, with 8 bases matching TRBD2. The CDR3 totals 15 residues. V was pared by 4 bases and J by 0 bases, with 4 bases of the junction left unmatched. Per germline, CDR1 KGHDR and CDR2 SFDVKD.

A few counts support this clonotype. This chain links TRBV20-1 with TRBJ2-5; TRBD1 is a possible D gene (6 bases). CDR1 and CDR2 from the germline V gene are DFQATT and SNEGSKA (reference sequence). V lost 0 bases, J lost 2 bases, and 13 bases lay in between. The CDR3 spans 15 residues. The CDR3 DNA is TGCAGTGCTAGAGATCTGGGGGCTAGGCAAGAGACCCAGTACTTC. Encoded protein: CSARDLGARQETQYF.

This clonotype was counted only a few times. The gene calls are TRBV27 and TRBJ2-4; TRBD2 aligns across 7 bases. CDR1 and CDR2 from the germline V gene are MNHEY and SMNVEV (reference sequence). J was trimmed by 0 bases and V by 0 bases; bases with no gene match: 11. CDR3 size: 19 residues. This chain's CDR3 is CASSLSPGGYELAKNIQYF. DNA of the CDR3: TGTGCCAGCAGTTTATCCCCGGGGGGATATGAACTAGCCAAAAACATTCAGTACTTC.